This record concerns one TCR beta chain sequence. These data belong to a study of shared clonotypes between healthy human individuals. Per the germline V gene, CDR1 is MNHEY and CDR2 is SMNVEV (reference sequence). V lost 7 bases, J lost 3 bases, and 10 bases stayed unmatched. This CDR3 spans 15 amino acids. Every subset's genomic DNA went evenly onto several immunoSEQ plates. Produced via immunoSEQ multiplex PCR; TCRdb's table is partial and in-frame only. The data contain under 2,500,000 clones, more than 90% of them singletons. The sequencing sample was made of naive CD4+ T cells sorted from blood. Subset denoted: CD45RA+ positively selected. The clonotype comes from a man aged 18 to 35 in good health. The chain carries TRBV27 and TRBJ2-7; 9 nucleotides align to TRBD1. CDR3 coding DNA: TGTGCCAGCAAACTGGTCGACAGGGGGGACTACGAGCAGTACTTC. Encoded protein: CASKLVDRGDYEQYF.